The clone carrying this T cell receptor beta chain appeared a few times. Its matching antigen is unknown. TCRdb re-called the reads with MiXCR, one entry per CDR3 protein. The profile shows around 340,000 distinct CDR3 sequences, 25% to 30% of them singletons. The data are from a study of T cell repertoires in cytomegalovirus infection. Regarding the study as a whole: Across the ex vivo response, the dominant clonotypes were HLA-C-restricted CMV-specific TCR beta clonotypes.

The input for sequencing was cultured PBMCs, taken from culture after CMV antigen stimulation. The sequence was collected from a human donor in good health (CMV status not recorded). Some clones in this sample may be carry-over from other donors' samples.

CDR3 region: CASSLAERRSYNEQFF. CDR3 DNA: TGTGCCAGCAGCTTGGCGGAGCGGAGGTCCTACAATGAGCAGTTCTTC. J is TRBJ2-1 and V is TRBV5-4; weak D call: TRBD2 (5 bases). The CDR3 length is 16 residues. Germline values: CDR1 SGHNT, CDR2 YYREEE (reference sequence). V lost 0 bases and J lost 1, with 11 bases in between.